In this sample, the clone carrying this TCR beta chain turned up a few times. What it binds is not known. Alongside a J-beta primer mix, a sample-barcoded 5' primer served in a second PCR lasting about 7 to 11 cycles. TCRdb passed the 5' RACE reads through MiXCR, listing each CDR3 protein once. The sample lists approximately 730,000 distinct CDR3 sequences; approximately 39% were seen once. This sample is part of a study of blood T cells in healthy people across ages. In the study overall: About one barcoded beta molecule was captured per two T cells (by template switching).

Study-wide findings and caveats: Naive CD4+ cell counts and diversity both ran higher in long-lived than in aged donors. Naive and antigen-experienced cells were not separated, limiting conclusive comparison.

Isolated per sample were at least 7 million PBMCs. Germline V gives CDR1 SGDLS, CDR2 YYNGEE. Trimming cost V 0 bases and J 7 bases, with 20 bases left between them. The CDR3 sequence is 16 residues long. Sequencing was carried out using blood. The sequence came from a woman aged 55-70 years in good health. This chain connects TRBV9 to TRBJ2-7; tentatively, D is TRBD2 (6 bases). This CDR3 is CASSVAMGTRLREQYF. The CDR3 DNA follows: TGTGCCAGCAGCGTAGCTATGGGGACTCGCCTAAGGGAGCAGTACTTC.